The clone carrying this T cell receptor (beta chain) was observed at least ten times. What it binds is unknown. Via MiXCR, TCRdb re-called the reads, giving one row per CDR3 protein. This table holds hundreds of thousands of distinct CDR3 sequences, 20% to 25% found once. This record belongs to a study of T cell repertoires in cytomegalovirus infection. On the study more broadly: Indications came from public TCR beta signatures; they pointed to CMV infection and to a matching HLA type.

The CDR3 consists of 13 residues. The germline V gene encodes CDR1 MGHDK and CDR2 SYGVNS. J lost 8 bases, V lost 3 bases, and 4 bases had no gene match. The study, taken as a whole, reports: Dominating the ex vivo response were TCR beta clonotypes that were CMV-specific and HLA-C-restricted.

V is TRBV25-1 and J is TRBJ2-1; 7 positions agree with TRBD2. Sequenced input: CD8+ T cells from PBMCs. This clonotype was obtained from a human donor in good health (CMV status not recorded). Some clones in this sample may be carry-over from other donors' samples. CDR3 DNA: TGTGCCAGCAGTGAGGGACTATTGGATGAGCAGTTCTTC. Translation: CASSEGLLDEQFF.